The 15 T cell receptor beta chains below all came from one sample that was sequenced in a study of cytomegalovirus exposure and HLA in healthy donors. The PCR was carried out with 60 Vbeta primers and 13 Jbeta primers. Measured with immunoSEQ multiplex PCR; TCRdb has only the in-frame clones, and not every one. Here the sample spans about 140,000 clones, around 85% being singletons. The material sequenced was PBMCs. The receptors derive from a middle-aged man in good health and CMV-seropositive.

This clone was observed a single time. The rearrangement joins TRBV6-4 to TRBJ2-6; 7 bases fit TRBD2. The J segment lost 0 bases and the V segment lost 2 bases, leaving 4 bases of the junction unmatched. The CDR3 consists of 17 residues. The germline CDR1 and CDR2 sequences are MRHNA and SNTAGT. CDR3 coding DNA: TGTGCCAGCAGTGACGTAGCGGGTATCTCTGGGGCCAACGTCCTGACTTTC. This codes for CASSDVAGISGANVLTF.

The chain links TRBV10-3 to TRBJ1-5; possible D gene TRBD1, 5 bases. The CDR3 contains 16 residues. In germline, CDR1 is ENHRY, CDR2 SYGVKD. V was cut by 2 bases and J by 0 bases, with 11 bases left in between. For the CDR3, the DNA is TGTGCCATCAGTGAGACAGGCGCATATAGCAATCAGCCCCAGCATTTT. Protein product: CAISETGAYSNQPQHF.

This clone was seen a few times. CDR3 sequence (DNA): TGTGCCAGCAGCTTCCGGGGGACGCAGTATTTT. Translating gives CASSFRGTQYF. The V and J genes are TRBV6-1 and TRBJ2-3, with a weak D call TRBD2 (6 bases). CDR3 length equals 11 residues. V was shortened by 6 bases and J by 9 bases, with 10 bases between the two germline ends. Looked up from germline, CDR1 is MNHNS and CDR2 is SASEGT.

V gene TRBV7-9 combines with J gene TRBJ1-5; 11 bases agree with TRBD1. This CDR3 has 14 amino acids. V lost 5 bases to trimming and J lost 7 bases; unmatched junction nucleotides: 4. Looked up from germline, CDR1 is SEHNR and CDR2 is FQNEAQ (reference sequence). The CDR3: CASSRDRGRQPQHF. Here the CDR3 DNA reads TGTGCCAGCAGCCGGGACAGGGGGAGGCAGCCCCAGCATTTT.

The chain is built from TRBV9 and TRBJ2-1; D remains ambiguous. Germline CDR1 SGDLS, CDR2 YYNGEE. The CDR3 consists of 15 residues. Trimming pared 0 bases from V and 4 bases from J, leaving 11 bases between. The CDR3 DNA is TGTGCCAGCAGCGTAGGAGTGTCTCAATACAATGAGCAGTTCTTC. It specifies CASSVGVSQYNEQFF.

CDR3 DNA: TGCGCCAGCAGCCTCCTCGTGGTACTAACTACTAGCACAGATACGCAGTATTTT. Encoded protein: CASSLLVVLTTSTDTQYF. The J gene is TRBJ2-3, the V gene TRBV10-1; D not certain. Trimming took off 6 bases at V and 0 bases at J, with 22 bases between the two ends. Germline V gene sequence: CDR1 WNHNN, CDR2 SYGVQD (reference sequence). The CDR3 loop spans 18 amino acids.

The V and J genes are TRBV7-8 and TRBJ2-7; 16 bases agree with TRBD2. V lost 4 bases and J lost 4; bases outside the gene matches: 13. This CDR3 has 19 amino acids. CDR1 SGHVS and CDR2 FQNEAQ come from the germline V gene. CDR3 region: CASSSLPGLAGGPEYEQYF. In nucleotides, the CDR3 is TGTGCCAGCAGCTCGCTACCGGGACTAGCGGGGGGGCCGGAGTACGAGCAGTACTTC. Full variable domain (rest looked up from reference TRBV7-8 and TRBJ2-7): GAGVSQSPRYKVAKRGQDVALRCDPISGHVSLFWYQQALGQGPEFLTYFQNEAQLDKSGLPSDRFFAERPEGSVSTLKIQRTQQEDSAVYLCASSSLPGLAGGPEYEQYFGPGTRLTVT.

The chain recombines TRBV15 with TRBJ2-5; no definite D call. The J call is doubtful: the DNA matches TRBJ2-7 better. This CDR3 comprises 13 residues. Germline CDR1 reads LNHNV; CDR2 reads YYDKDF (reference sequence). As DNA, the CDR3 is TGTGCCACCAGTAGTAGTATTACCTACGAGCAGTACTTC. Its protein is CATSSSITYEQYF.

The J gene is TRBJ1-5, the V gene TRBV18; a possible D gene is TRBD1 (6 bases). Germline CDR1 KGHSH, CDR2 LQKENI. The CDR3 contains 14 residues. The V end was cut by 6 bases, the J end by 8 bases, with 17 bases between. The CDR3: CASSPGPGVEPQHF. CDR3 in DNA: TGTGCCAGCTCTCCGGGCCCAGGGGTTGAGCCCCAGCATTTT.

The gene calls are TRBV13 and TRBJ2-1; 13 nucleotides agree with TRBD2. V trimming: 5 bases; J trimming: 11 bases; junction bases outside the gene matches: 12. The CDR3 extends over 16 amino acids. Germline CDR1 is PRHDT and CDR2 is FYEKMQ (reference sequence). The CDR3 DNA is TGTGCCAGCAGCCCAACACCGGGACTAGCGGGGTTAAAGCAGTTCTTC. This encodes CASSPTPGLAGLKQFF.

J is TRBJ1-1 and V is TRBV9; no definite D call. The CDR3 is 13 residues long. Germline CDR1 reads SGDLS; CDR2 reads YYNGEE. V lost 0 bases to trimming and J lost 0 bases, with 3 bases between them. CDR3 sequence: CASSVAMNTEAFF. In DNA form, the CDR3 reads TGTGCCAGCAGCGTAGCAATGAACACTGAAGCTTTCTTT. The variable domain in full, completed from reference TRBV9 and TRBJ1-1, reads DSGVTQTPKHLITATGQRVTLRCSPRSGDLSVYWYQQSLDQGLQFLIQYYNGEERAKGNILERFSAQQFPDLHSELNLSSLELGDSALYFCASSVAMNTEAFFGQGTRLTVV.

The chain couples TRBV11-2 to TRBJ1-2; TRBD1 might be the D (6 bases). In germline, CDR1 is SGHAT, CDR2 FQNNGV. The CDR3 is 17 amino acids. The V and J ends lost 1 base and 3 bases respectively, with 18 bases between them. The CDR3 nucleotides read TGTGCCAGCAGCTTAGCAGGGGTCCGTCGGGGTGACTATGGCTACACCTTC. This gives the protein CASSLAGVRRGDYGYTF.

The rearrangement links TRBV10-3 to TRBJ1-2; 9 nucleotides agree with TRBD1. V shed 4 bases and J 7 bases; nucleotides not matched to a gene: 7. From germline, CDR1 is ENHRY and CDR2 SYGVKD. The CDR3 contains 14 residues. The CDR3: CAISGVEGQGGYTF. Here the CDR3 DNA reads TGTGCCATCAGTGGGGTAGAGGGACAGGGTGGCTACACCTTC.

The rearrangement joins TRBV5-8 to TRBJ2-2; D is perhaps TRBD1 (6 bases). The CDR3 consists of 16 residues. Trimming cost V 0 bases and J 4 bases, with 13 bases left between them. Germline V gene lookup returns CDR1 SGHTS and CDR2 YDEGEE. Here the CDR3 DNA reads TGTGCCAGCAGCTTGGGGGGACATCGATTCACCGGGGAGCTGTTTTTT. This sequence encodes CASSLGGHRFTGELFF.

The rearrangement joins TRBV4-1 to TRBJ2-1, with TRBD1 matching over 8 bases. The CDR3 loop spans 12 amino acids. The V segment lost 1 base and the J segment 16 bases; nucleotides outside the gene matches: 6. Germline-derived CDR1 and CDR2 are MGHRA and YSYEKL. CDR3: CASSQGDRSIFF. The CDR3 DNA reads as TGCGCCAGCAGCCAAGGGGACAGGAGCATTTTCTTC.